One and the same sample provided the 18 T cell receptor beta chains below, sequenced in a study of blood T cell repertoires in COVID-19. Here immunoSEQ multiplex PCR was the method, and the copy in TCRdb shows in-frame clones only, minus some. This sample carries about 73,000 clones, roughly 80% of them seen once, and the ten largest clones take about 1.9%. Sequenced sample: peripheral blood. The origin of the receptors is a woman aged 60-75 years with acute or convalescent COVID-19.

The CDR3 DNA is TGTGCCAGCAGCTTAGCTGGGAGTGATGAGCAGTTCTTC. Protein sequence: CASSLAGSDEQFF. V is TRBV7-9 and J is TRBJ2-1; a possible D gene is TRBD2 (5 bases). This CDR3 spans 13 amino acids. Germline CDR1 and CDR2: SEHNR and FQNEAQ (reference sequence). V was clipped by 0 bases and J by 8 bases, with 8 bases between them. Variable domain in full (rest from reference TRBV7-9 and TRBJ2-1): DTGVSQNPRHKITKRGQNVTFRCDPISEHNRLYWYRQTLGQGPEFLTYFQNEAQLEKSRLLSDRFSAERPKGSFSTLEIQRTEQGDSAMYLCASSLAGSDEQFFGPGTRLTVL.

The CDR3 loop reads CASSPRDRDGYTF. The CDR3 coding sequence is TGTGCCAGCTCACCACGCGACAGGGATGGCTACACCTTC. The chain joins TRBV18 to TRBJ1-2; 7 bases agree with TRBD1. The length of the CDR3 is 13 residues. V shed 1 base and J 6 bases; nucleotides not matched to a gene: 2. Per germline, CDR1 KGHSH and CDR2 LQKENI.

The chain recombines TRBV3-1 (or the pseudogene TRBV3-2) with TRBJ1-6; 10 nucleotides match TRBD1. The V segment lost 6 bases and the J segment 9 bases; nucleotides outside the gene matches: 8. CDR3 length equals 15 residues. CDR1 and CDR2 from the germline V gene are LGHDT and YNNKEL (reference sequence). CDR3 loop: CASSLTGGAGSPLHF. As DNA, the CDR3 is TGTGCCAGCAGTCTGACAGGGGGCGCGGGTTCACCCCTCCACTTT.

The V gene is TRBV30, the J gene TRBJ1-5; no clear D gene. Germline CDR1 and CDR2: GTSNPN and SVGIG (reference sequence). The V gene lost 0 bases and the J gene lost 6 bases, with 15 bases spanning the gap. This CDR3 is built from 15 residues. CDR3 in DNA: TGTGCCTGGAGTGTAGACTCCAGGACTGGTCAGCCCCAGCATTTT. Translating gives CAWSVDSRTGQPQHF.

V gene TRBV20-1 combines with J gene TRBJ2-3; 10 nucleotides match TRBD2. Trimming at V came to 3 bases and at J to 2 bases, leaving 5 bases not matched to a gene. Germline values: CDR1 DFQATT, CDR2 SNEGSKA (reference sequence). The CDR3 is 15 residues long. The CDR3 reads CSASTLAGVTDTQYF. The CDR3 DNA reads as TGCAGTGCTAGTACCCTAGCGGGGGTCACAGATACGCAGTATTTT.

This rearrangement joins TRBV5-1 to TRBJ2-5; the match to TRBD2 covers 16 bases. The CDR3 runs 17 residues. The trim removed 0 bases at V and 4 bases at J, leaving 3 bases unmatched. CDR1 and CDR2 (germline): SGHRS, YFSETQ. Here the CDR3 reads CASSLEGLAGGAETQYF. DNA for the CDR3: TGCGCCAGCAGCTTGGAGGGACTAGCGGGAGGGGCAGAGACCCAGTACTTC.

The table lists this clone with a count of one. V and J are TRBV5-4 and TRBJ1-6, with TRBD1 identical over 8 bases. V shed 3 bases, J shed 7 bases, and the junction held 3 bases outside the gene matches. Germline V gene data show CDR1 as SGHNT and CDR2 as YYREEE (reference sequence). CDR3 length: 14 residues. In nucleotides, the CDR3 is TGTGCCAGCAGCTCACGGACAGGGAATTCACCCCTCCACTTT. The encoded protein is CASSSRTGNSPLHF.

The chain combines TRBV5-6 with TRBJ2-1, with 8 bases matching TRBD1. The germline gives CDR1 SGHDT, CDR2 YYEEEE. With V trimmed by 4 bases and J by 4 bases, 10 bases remained unmatched. The CDR3 runs 16 residues. CDR3 residues: CASSPDGQGGYNEQFF. In DNA, the CDR3 is TGTGCCAGCAGCCCAGACGGACAGGGCGGATACAATGAGCAGTTCTTC.

This clone was found a few times. The chain employs TRBV24-1 and TRBJ2-3; no firm D call. Germline-derived CDR1 and CDR2 are KGHDR and SFDVKD. The CDR3 length is 13 residues. Trimming cost V 5 bases and J 6 bases, with 11 bases left between them. The CDR3 loop reads CATSANIGDTQYF. CDR3 in DNA: TGTGCCACCAGTGCAAATATTGGCGATACGCAGTATTTT.

The chain employs TRBV7-2 and TRBJ1-6, with a tentative D call TRBD1 (6 bases). CDR1 and CDR2 from the germline V gene are SGHTA and FQGNSA. With 3 bases removed from V and 7 bases from J, the gap between germline ends came to 16 bases. This CDR3 spans 16 amino acids. The CDR3 loop is CASSFSRTVRNSPLHF. The CDR3, as DNA: TGTGCCAGCAGCTTTTCTCGGACAGTGAGAAATTCACCCCTCCACTTT.

The CDR3 DNA is TGTGCCAGCAGCCTACAGGGAAATGAGCAGTTCTTC. Translated: CASSLQGNEQFF. The J gene is TRBJ2-1, the V gene TRBV3-1 (or the pseudogene TRBV3-2); a possible D gene is TRBD1 (6 bases). The CDR3 contains 12 residues. Per the germline V gene, CDR1 is LGHDT and CDR2 is YNNKEL (reference sequence). Trimming took 4 bases from V and 7 from J, leaving 8 bases between them.

This chain connects TRBV10-3 to TRBJ2-1, with 9 bases matching TRBD1. The V gene's germline CDR1 is ENHRY and CDR2 SYGVKD. The CDR3 extends over 14 amino acids. Trimming took 4 bases from V and 2 from J; bases not matched to a gene: 0. DNA for the CDR3: TGTGCCATCAGTGGGGACAGGGCCTACAATGAGCAGTTCTTC. Its translation: CAISGDRAYNEQFF.

The chain has TRBV24-1 and TRBJ1-5, with TRBD1 matching over 7 bases. There are 15 residues in the CDR3. Germline lookup yields CDR1 KGHDR and CDR2 SFDVKD. V dropped 4 bases and J dropped 3; count of bases not matched to a gene: 5. The CDR3 DNA is TGTGCCACCAGTGACCAGACAGGGCCCAATCAGCCCCAGCATTTT. It encodes CATSDQTGPNQPQHF.

The chain carries TRBV2 and TRBJ2-6, with 8 bases identical to TRBD1. V lost 7 bases and J lost 1; bases outside the gene matches: 6. The CDR3 totals 16 residues. Per the germline V gene, CDR1 is SNHLY and CDR2 is FYNNEI. The CDR3 coding sequence is TGTGCCAGCACTGGGACAGGATTTTCTGGGGCCAACGTCCTGACTTTC. As protein: CASTGTGFSGANVLTF.

The chain joins TRBV9 to TRBJ2-1; D is ambiguous. V dropped 4 bases and J dropped 10 bases, with 12 bases sitting between them. Germline values: CDR1 SGDLS, CDR2 YYNGEE. The length of the CDR3 is 12 residues. CDR3 in amino acids: CASSKGGREQFF. The CDR3 bases are TGTGCCAGCAGCAAAGGTGGCAGGGAGCAGTTCTTC.

There are a few counts of this clone. The chain links TRBV12-3 or TRBV12-4 to TRBJ1-2; TRBD1 might be the D (5 bases). Trimming took 6 bases from V and 6 from J, leaving 14 bases between them. This CDR3 comprises 13 residues. The CDR3 region has the DNA TGTGCCAGCAGCGACAACCGGGGGGATGGCTACACCTTC. Its translation is CASSDNRGDGYTF.

This clone occurred once. The chain uses TRBV30 and TRBJ2-7, with no clear D. The germline gives CDR1 GTSNPN, CDR2 SVGIG (reference sequence). Trimming removed 5 bases from V and 3 bases from J, with 11 bases in between. The CDR3 sequence is 12 residues long. The CDR3 coding sequence is TGTGCCTGGTCCAGTAATCGCTACGAGCAGTACTTC. It specifies CAWSSNRYEQYF.

CDR3 region: CASSSGQGYSPLHF. The CDR3 nucleotides read TGCGCCAGCAGCTCAGGACAGGGGTATTCACCCCTCCACTTT. V is TRBV5-1 and J is TRBJ1-6; 9 bases line up with TRBD1. Germline V gene sequence: CDR1 SGHRS, CDR2 YFSETQ. The CDR3 is 14 amino acids. V shed 3 bases and J 8 bases; nucleotides not matched to a gene: 3. Using reference TRBV5-1 and TRBJ1-6 for the parts outside the CDR3, the full variable domain is KAGVTQTPRYLIKTRGQQVTLSCSPISGHRSVSWYQQTPGQGLQFLFEYFSETQRNKGNFPGRFSGRQFSNSRSEMNVSTLELGDSALYLCASSSGQGYSPLHFGNGTRLTVT.